Listed here are 28 T cell receptor beta chains from one sample, sequenced in a study of blood T cell repertoires in COVID-19. Sequencing was performed with immunoSEQ multiplex PCR; in TCRdb, only in-frame clones are kept and a portion is missing. The sample lists a few hundred thousand clones, roughly 90% seen once, with approximately 6.2% in the top ten. The specimen was peripheral blood. The receptors here all came from a man aged 60 to 69 with acute or convalescent COVID-19.

This chain links TRBV5-1 with TRBJ2-5, with D possibly TRBD2 on 5 matching bases. The germline CDR1 and CDR2 sequences are SGHRS and YFSETQ. This CDR3 is 14 amino acids long. V lost 4 bases, J lost 4 bases, and 14 bases lay in between. The DNA of the CDR3 is TGCGCCAGCAGCAAGACTACAGTGGGAGAGACCCAGTACTTC. Translating it yields CASSKTTVGETQYF.

The chain carries TRBV5-4 and TRBJ2-6, with D possibly matching TRBD1 (6 bases). The CDR3 has 19 amino acids. Germline V gene lookup returns CDR1 SGHNT and CDR2 YYREEE (reference sequence). Trimming left V 4 bases short and J 1 base short, with 21 bases between. The DNA of the CDR3 is TGTGCCAGCAGCCCAGGGGCCTGGAGGATGGCGTCTGGGGCCAACGTCCTGACTTTC. It encodes CASSPGAWRMASGANVLTF.

V gene TRBV19 combines with J gene TRBJ2-1; 8 nucleotides match TRBD2. The CDR3 spans 15 residues. Germline V lookup: CDR1 LNHDA, CDR2 SQIVND (reference sequence). Losses at the gene ends were 3 bases for V and 3 bases for J; bases not matched to a gene: 4. The chain's CDR3 is CASSIEREIYNEQFF. The CDR3 nucleotides read TGTGCCAGTAGTATTGAGCGGGAGATCTACAATGAGCAGTTCTTC.

V usage is TRBV28 and J usage is TRBJ1-1, with unresolved D. The CDR3 covers 15 residues. Germline V gene data show CDR1 as MDHEN and CDR2 as SYDVKM. Trimming left V 6 bases short and J 2 bases short, with 16 bases between. DNA of the CDR3: TGTGCCAGCAGCATTCCCTTCGGGAAAAACACTGAAGCTTTCTTT. The encoded protein is CASSIPFGKNTEAFF.

The chain is built from TRBV2 and TRBJ2-1; 7 nucleotides agree with TRBD1. The CDR3 has 13 residues. Germline V gene data show CDR1 as SNHLY and CDR2 as FYNNEI. With 5 bases clipped from V and 4 bases from J, the junction kept 2 bases outside the gene matches. CDR3 sequence reads: CASSTQGYNEQFF. The DNA of the CDR3 is TGTGCCAGCAGTACACAGGGGTACAATGAGCAGTTCTTC.

This chain connects TRBV6-1 to TRBJ1-2; the D gene is possibly TRBD1 (6 bases). Germline assignment: CDR1 MNHNS and CDR2 SASEGT. The V end was cut by 1 base, the J end by 4 bases, with 22 bases between. The CDR3 contains 18 residues. CDR3 bases: TGTGCCAGCAGTGAAGAGCCTACCGGGTGGGGGCAGGGCTATGGCTACACCTTC. Translating it yields CASSEEPTGWGQGYGYTF.

This clone was counted once. V gene TRBV7-2 combines with J gene TRBJ2-6, with TRBD1 matching 9 bases. The V gene end was trimmed by 5 bases and the J gene end by 2 bases; junction bases not matched to a gene: 10. CDR1 SGHTA and CDR2 FQGNSA come from the germline V gene. The CDR3 length is 18 residues. The CDR3 DNA reads TGTGCCAGCAGCCCGCGGACAGGGGCCGCCGCTGGGGCCAACGTCCTGACTTTC. Translating gives CASSPRTGAAAGANVLTF.

V gene TRBV15 combines with J gene TRBJ1-2; D remains ambiguous. Germline CDR1 is LNHNV and CDR2 is YYDKDF (reference sequence). This CDR3 contains 14 residues. V dropped 0 bases and J dropped 3 bases, with 8 bases sitting between them. CDR3 nucleotides: TGTGCCACCAGCAGAGATAGAACAGACTATGGCTACACCTTC. Amino acid sequence: CATSRDRTDYGYTF. Variable domain in full (rest from reference TRBV15 and TRBJ1-2): DAMVIQNPRYQVTQFGKPVTLSCSQTLNHNVMYWYQQKSSQAPKLLFHYYDKDFNNEADTPDNFQSRRPNTSFCFLDIRSPGLGDTAMYLCATSRDRTDYGYTFGSGTRLTVV.

V and J are TRBV28 and TRBJ1-2; D gene uncertain. From germline, CDR1 is MDHEN and CDR2 SYDVKM. Trimming removed 2 bases from V and 4 bases from J, with 14 bases in between. The CDR3 is 15 residues long. CDR3 in DNA: TGTGCCAGCAGTTTAACCTCCGAGCACTCCTATGGCTACACCTTC. This gives the protein CASSLTSEHSYGYTF.

A note on this clone: One end of the junction does not line up with germline, which may come from a read error. The V call is TRBV2, the J call TRBJ2-7; D is possibly TRBD1 or TRBD2 (5 bases each). Germline CDR1 reads SNHLY; CDR2 reads FYNNEI. The CDR3 is 14 amino acids. The CDR3 region has the DNA TGTGCCACCAGGGAGCGAGGACACTCCCACGAGCAGTACTTC. It codes for CATRERGHSHEQYF.

This clone was seen a handful of times. This chain links TRBV30 with TRBJ1-5; 12 nucleotides align to TRBD1. Losses at the gene ends were 0 bases for V and 7 bases for J; bases not matched to a gene: 7. Germline V CDR1 and CDR2: GTSNPN, SVGIG (reference sequence). This CDR3 region has 16 residues. The CDR3 spells CAWSVPGDRGRQPQHF. CDR3 DNA: TGTGCCTGGAGTGTACCCGGGGACAGGGGGCGGCAGCCCCAGCATTTT.

Of note for this clone: The sample contains more than one DNA sequence encoding this CDR3. The V call is TRBV6-1, the J call TRBJ1-2; 10 bases match TRBD1. The CDR3 loop spans 15 amino acids. V lost 0 bases to trimming and J lost 4 bases; unmatched junction nucleotides: 2. In germline, CDR1 is MNHNS, CDR2 SASEGT. The CDR3 DNA sequence: TGTGCCAGCAGTGAAGCTGACAGGGGGCTCTATGGCTACACCTTC. Its protein product is CASSEADRGLYGYTF.

The chain has TRBV9 and TRBJ2-3; D is possibly TRBD1 (6 bases). CDR1 is SGDLS, CDR2 YYNGEE, per germline. V dropped 3 bases and J dropped 3 bases, with 17 bases sitting between them. The CDR3 is 16 residues long. DNA for the CDR3: TGTGCCAGCAGCGCCCGGGACACAAGGGGGACAGATACGCAGTATTTT. Protein sequence: CASSARDTRGTDTQYF.

The chain has TRBV5-1 and TRBJ2-7; D unresolved. V was pared by 4 bases and J by 5 bases, with 19 bases between. CDR1 is SGHRS and CDR2 is YFSETQ in the germline V gene. This CDR3 spans 15 amino acids. The CDR3 here is CASSLTGYPRDEQYF. In DNA form, the CDR3 reads TGCGCCAGCAGCCTGACTGGGTACCCTCGAGACGAGCAGTACTTC. The entire variable domain, with the rest obtained from reference TRBV5-1 and TRBJ2-7, is as follows: KAGVTQTPRYLIKTRGQQVTLSCSPISGHRSVSWYQQTPGQGLQFLFEYFSETQRNKGNFPGRFSGRQFSNSRSEMNVSTLELGDSALYLCASSLTGYPRDEQYFGPGTRLTVT.

This rearrangement joins TRBV27 to TRBJ2-2; TRBD1 matches 10 bases. The CDR3 length is 15 residues. Unmatched junction bases numbered 1, after V lost 3 bases and J lost 3 bases. CDR1 and CDR2 (germline): MNHEY, SMNVEV (reference sequence). The CDR3 DNA sequence: TGTGCCAGCAGTTTTGGGACAGGGGACACCGGGGAGCTGTTTTTT. This sequence encodes CASSFGTGDTGELFF.

The gene calls are TRBV18 and TRBJ1-1; D may be TRBD1 (6 bases). Per germline, CDR1 KGHSH and CDR2 LQKENI. With 3 bases removed from V and 8 bases from J, the gap between germline ends came to 19 bases. This CDR3 is built from 15 residues. The CDR3 sequence is CASSPFDGLQGEAFF. The CDR3 coding sequence is TGTGCCAGCTCACCCTTCGATGGGTTACAGGGCGAAGCTTTCTTT.

This clone was seen only once. The V and J genes are TRBV19 and TRBJ2-1, with 7 bases identical to TRBD2. V shed 5 bases and J 6 bases; nucleotides not matched to a gene: 7. The CDR3 has 14 amino acids. The germline gives CDR1 LNHDA, CDR2 SQIVND (reference sequence). The chain's CDR3 is CASSLREVGNEQFF. Written as DNA, the CDR3 is TGTGCCAGTAGTCTCCGGGAGGTGGGCAATGAGCAGTTCTTC.

The V and J genes are TRBV9 and TRBJ2-1; 10 bases map to TRBD2. The CDR3 extends over 14 amino acids. V dropped 2 bases and J dropped 8; count of bases not matched to a gene: 4. Germline V gene sequence: CDR1 SGDLS, CDR2 YYNGEE. CDR3 in DNA: TGTGCCAGCAGCGTTAGCGGGAGGAGGGATGAGCAGTTCTTC. Protein product: CASSVSGRRDEQFF.

This clone was picked up a small number of times. Different DNA sequences within this sample yield the same CDR3. The V call is TRBV10-2, the J call TRBJ2-7; 8 positions agree with TRBD1. V lost 3 bases to trimming and J lost 3 bases; unmatched junction nucleotides: 4. In germline, CDR1 is WSHSY, CDR2 SAAADI. This CDR3 is built from 14 residues. CDR3 DNA: TGCGCCAGCAGTGATTCCGGGACAGGCTACGAGCAGTACTTC. Protein product: CASSDSGTGYEQYF.

This clone appeared a few times. The V call is TRBV7-2, the J call TRBJ2-1; 11 bases align to TRBD2. Germline CDR1 SGHTA, CDR2 FQGNSA. J gave up 3 bases and V 0 bases, and 1 base lay outside the gene matches. This CDR3 is built from 16 residues. CDR3 DNA: TGTGCCAGCAGCTTAGCGCTAGCGGGAGGCTACAATGAGCAGTTCTTC. Amino acids: CASSLALAGGYNEQFF.

The V gene is TRBV7-5, the J gene TRBJ2-1; the D segment call TRBD2 is taken from the table without a DNA check. TRBV7-5 is a known pseudogene. The length of the CDR3 is 22 residues. CDR3 loop: CARSLSYRTSGRASIPYNEQFF. The CDR3 DNA sequence: TGTGCCAGAAGCCTTTCGTACAGGACTAGCGGGAGGGCCAGTATACCCTACAATGAGCAGTTCTTC.

The chain has TRBV12-5 and TRBJ1-1; 7 positions agree with TRBD1. In germline, CDR1 is LGHNT, CDR2 FRNRAP. The CDR3 is made up of 14 amino acids. V lost 6 bases, J lost 2 bases, and 6 bases stayed unmatched. The CDR3, as DNA: TGTGCTAGTGGCTGGACAGGAGGTAACACTGAAGCTTTCTTT. Its translation: CASGWTGGNTEAFF. Drawing the rest from reference TRBV12-5 and TRBJ1-1, the complete variable domain is DARVTQTPRHKVTEMGQEVTMRCQPILGHNTVFWYRQTMMQGLELLAYFRNRAPLDDSGMPKDRFSAEMPDATLATLKIQPSEPRDSAVYFCASGWTGGNTEAFFGQGTRLTVV.

This chain joins TRBV6-5 and TRBJ2-7, with TRBD2 matching over 9 bases. CDR3 length: 16 amino acids. Germline trimming cut 2 bases from V and 6 bases from J; bases unmatched to any gene: 11. Per germline, CDR1 MNHEY and CDR2 SVGAGI. CDR3 DNA: TGTGCCAGCAGTTACCTCTGGGCGGGAGGGCCGGGCGAGCAGTACTTC. This gives the protein CASSYLWAGGPGEQYF.

The chain recombines TRBV7-9 with TRBJ2-3; 10 bases align to TRBD2. This CDR3 has 16 residues. Per the germline V gene, CDR1 is SEHNR and CDR2 is FQNEAQ (reference sequence). V dropped 5 bases and J dropped 1; count of bases not matched to a gene: 6. CDR3 in amino acids: CASSPVAGGRTDTQYF. DNA for the CDR3: TGTGCCAGCAGCCCGGTAGCGGGAGGCCGCACAGATACGCAGTATTTT.

The rearrangement uses TRBV15 and TRBJ2-7; TRBD2 matches at 8 bases. With 0 bases clipped from V and 2 bases from J, the junction kept 9 bases outside the gene matches. The germline V gene encodes CDR1 LNHNV and CDR2 YYDKDF (reference sequence). CDR3 length equals 17 residues. The CDR3 reads CATSREDGVAGPYEQYF. The CDR3 nucleotides read TGTGCCACCAGCAGAGAAGATGGGGTAGCGGGACCCTACGAGCAGTACTTC. The full variable domain, rest sourced from reference TRBV15 and TRBJ2-7, is DAMVIQNPRYQVTQFGKPVTLSCSQTLNHNVMYWYQQKSSQAPKLLFHYYDKDFNNEADTPDNFQSRRPNTSFCFLDIRSPGLGDTAMYLCATSREDGVAGPYEQYFGPGTRLTVT.

This clone was recorded once. The rearrangement joins TRBV28 to TRBJ1-1, with D possibly being TRBD1 (5 bases). Trimming took 6 bases from V and 2 from J, leaving 13 bases between them. This CDR3 spans 14 amino acids. Looked up from germline, CDR1 is MDHEN and CDR2 is SYDVKM. For the CDR3, the DNA is TGTGCCAGCAGCTCTCCGGGGACTAACACTGAAGCTTTCTTT. Protein product: CASSSPGTNTEAFF. Combining the CDR3 with reference TRBV28 and TRBJ1-1 gives the whole variable domain DVKVTQSSRYLVKRTGEKVFLECVQDMDHENMFWYRQDPGLGLRLIYFSYDVKMKEKGDIPEGYSVSREKKERFSLILESASTNQTSMYLCASSSPGTNTEAFFGQGTRLTVV.

J is TRBJ1-5 and V is TRBV28, with a possible D match to TRBD1 (6 bases). CDR1 is MDHEN and CDR2 is SYDVKM in the germline V gene. The CDR3 sequence is 12 residues long. CDR3 sequence reads: CAAGGADQPQHF. The CDR3, as DNA: TGTGCTGCGGGGGGGGCAGATCAGCCCCAGCATTTT.

This clone was detected only once. This chain links TRBV12-5 with TRBJ1-3; a weak D match, TRBD1 (5 bases). The CDR3 extends over 16 amino acids. V was cut by 1 base and J by 5 bases, with 15 bases left in between. The germline gives CDR1 LGHNT, CDR2 FRNRAP. CDR3 in amino acids: CASGLGAGEARNTIYF. The CDR3 DNA reads as TGTGCTAGTGGTTTGGGTGCGGGGGAGGCTAGAAACACCATATATTTT.